These 29 T cell receptor beta chains came from one sample sequenced in a study of blood T cell repertoires in COVID-19. Generated by immunoSEQ multiplex PCR, the TCRdb table keeps only in-frame clones and is missing some. Of 60,000 or so clones listed, 75% to 90% are singletons. Sample: peripheral blood. Every receptor here comes from a young man with COVID-19, enrolled during active disease.

This chain links TRBV9 with TRBJ1-2; D perhaps matches TRBD1 (6 bases). This CDR3 region has 14 residues. V lost 1 base to trimming and J lost 8 bases, with 15 bases between them. CDR1 and CDR2 from the germline V gene are SGDLS and YYNGEE. The CDR3, as DNA: TGTGCCAGCAGCGTATCCCAGGGGCCGGGCGGCTACACCTTC. Translating it yields CASSVSQGPGGYTF.

The CDR3 DNA reads TGTGCCAGCAGCCATAGGGGCCTCACAAACACTGAAGCTTTCTTT. Residues: CASSHRGLTNTEAFF. The rearrangement uses TRBV14 and TRBJ1-1, with D maybe TRBD1 (5 bases). V lost 3 bases and J 2 bases, leaving 13 bases between the germline ends. Germline CDR1 SGHDN, CDR2 FVKESK. This CDR3 has 15 amino acids.

CDR3 protein: CASSQDRSNEQFF. CDR3 nucleotides: TGTGCCAGCAGCCAAGATCGGAGCAATGAGCAGTTCTTC. The genes are TRBV4-2 and TRBJ2-1; D unclear. CDR3 size: 13 residues. Looked up from germline, CDR1 is LGHNA and CDR2 is YNFKEQ. V lost 0 bases, J lost 6 bases, and 6 bases lay in between.

This chain links TRBV7-2 with TRBJ2-7, with 11 bases fitting TRBD2. Trimming took 5 bases from V and 3 from J; bases not matched to a gene: 6. Germline CDR1 and CDR2: SGHTA and FQGNSA. This CDR3 spans 15 amino acids. In DNA form, the CDR3 reads TGTGCCAGCAGCGGCGCCGGGACTAGCGGCTACGAGCAGTACTTC. Encoded protein: CASSGAGTSGYEQYF.

The rearrangement uses TRBV7-9 and TRBJ2-5; 13 bases fit TRBD2. Germline loops: CDR1 SEHNR, CDR2 FQNEAQ (reference sequence). Trimming cost V 6 bases and J 5 bases; bases outside gene matches: 3. CDR3 length: 14 residues. This CDR3 reads CASRGLAGRETQYF. CDR3 DNA sequence: TGTGCCAGCAGGGGACTAGCGGGACGGGAGACCCAGTACTTC.

This chain joins TRBV9 and TRBJ2-7, with 10 bases that match TRBD1. The ends lost 3 bases at V and 7 bases at J; junction bases unmatched: 7. The CDR3 is made up of 14 amino acids. Germline lookup yields CDR1 SGDLS and CDR2 YYNGEE. CDR3: CASSAPGQGIEQYF. CDR3 DNA: TGTGCCAGCAGCGCACCGGGACAGGGGATTGAGCAGTACTTC.

The chain links TRBV10-2 to TRBJ1-6; 7 positions agree with TRBD1. The germline V gene has CDR1 WSHSY and CDR2 SAAADI. This CDR3 comprises 16 residues. Germline trimming cut 10 bases from V and 6 bases from J; bases unmatched to any gene: 15. The CDR3 bases are TGCGCCACCCGGGACAGCCCGAATACATCTAATTCACCCCTCCACTTT. It yields the protein CATRDSPNTSNSPLHF.

This rearrangement joins TRBV6-6 to TRBJ1-2; 12 bases align to TRBD1. V lost 6 bases and J lost 8; bases outside the gene matches: 7. The CDR3 has 14 residues. The germline V gene encodes CDR1 MNHNY and CDR2 SVGAGI (reference sequence). CDR3 amino acids: CASRGGTGGAGYTF. CDR3 nucleotides: TGTGCCAGCAGGGGCGGGACAGGGGGCGCCGGCTACACCTTC.

The rearrangement links TRBV28 to TRBJ2-5; D perhaps matches TRBD1 (5 bases). The CDR3 sequence is 15 residues long. The V gene's germline CDR1 is MDHEN and CDR2 SYDVKM. V lost 4 bases to trimming and J lost 5 bases, with 17 bases between them. The DNA of the CDR3 is TGTGCCAGCAGTTCCCCTGGTCCTGGGGCTGAGACCCAGTACTTC. Residues: CASSSPGPGAETQYF. Filled out from reference TRBV28 and TRBJ2-5, the complete variable domain reads DVKVTQSSRYLVKRTGEKVFLECVQDMDHENMFWYRQDPGLGLRLIYFSYDVKMKEKGDIPEGYSVSREKKERFSLILESASTNQTSMYLCASSSPGPGAETQYFGPGTRLLVL.

The rearrangement links TRBV5-5 to TRBJ1-2, with TRBD1 as a possible D gene (6 bases). The V end lost 2 bases, the J end lost 5 bases, and 13 bases lay between the germline ends. Germline loops: CDR1 SGHKS, CDR2 YYEKEE (reference sequence). CDR3 length equals 14 residues. In DNA, the CDR3 is TGTGCCAGCAGCTTTGACAGGAGTACGTATGGCTACACCTTC. It codes for CASSFDRSTYGYTF. Looking up the rest from reference TRBV5-5 and TRBJ1-2 gives the full variable domain: DAGVTQSPTHLIKTRGQQVTLRCSPISGHKSVSWYQQVLGQGPQFIFQYYEKEERGRGNFPDRFSARQFPNYSSELNVNALLLGDSALYLCASSFDRSTYGYTFGSGTRLTVV.

The chain has TRBV28 and TRBJ2-1, with TRBD2 matching over 8 bases. V was clipped by 7 bases and J by 10 bases; unmatched bases: 15. This CDR3 is built from 15 residues. Per germline, CDR1 MDHEN and CDR2 SYDVKM. CDR3 sequence: CASTDGGRQGWEQFF. CDR3 DNA: TGTGCCAGCACCGACGGCGGGAGGCAGGGTTGGGAGCAGTTCTTC.

The rearrangement joins TRBV2 to TRBJ2-5, with D tentatively TRBD2 (6 bases). Germline CDR1 SNHLY, CDR2 FYNNEI. Trimming took 4 bases from V and 0 from J, leaving 18 bases between them. The CDR3 spans 17 residues. This CDR3 is CASSGPSQDYNQETQYF. The CDR3 bases are TGTGCCAGCAGTGGACCCTCACAGGACTACAACCAAGAGACCCAGTACTTC.

The chain is built from TRBV11-2 and TRBJ2-4; the D gene is possibly TRBD1 (8 bases). The V and J ends lost 3 bases and 0 bases respectively, with 21 bases between them. Looked up from germline, CDR1 is SGHAT and CDR2 is FQNNGV. This CDR3 comprises 19 residues. Here the CDR3 reads CASSFLKTGGGLAKNIQYF. In DNA, the CDR3 is TGTGCCAGCAGCTTTCTAAAAACAGGGGGAGGGTTAGCCAAAAACATTCAGTACTTC.

The chain is built from TRBV11-3 and TRBJ2-2, with 8 bases lining up with TRBD1. V gave up 2 bases and J gave up 5 bases; unmatched junction bases: 1. CDR1 and CDR2 (germline): SGHNT, YENEEA. The CDR3 totals 14 residues. CDR3 region: CASSLQGATGELFF. The CDR3 DNA follows: TGTGCCAGCAGCTTACAGGGGGCGACCGGGGAGCTGTTTTTT. Supplemented by reference TRBV11-3 and TRBJ2-2, the full variable domain reads EAGVVQSPRYKIIEKKQPVAFWCNPISGHNTLYWYLQNLGQGPELLIRYENEEAVDDSQLPKDRFSAERLKGVDSTLKIQPAELGDSAVYLCASSLQGATGELFFGEGSRLTVL.

This rearrangement joins TRBV4-1 to TRBJ2-1, with 9 nucleotides matching TRBD2. CDR1 is MGHRA, CDR2 YSYEKL, per germline. The V gene end was trimmed by 0 bases and the J gene end by 4 bases; junction bases not matched to a gene: 7. The CDR3 totals 17 residues. The CDR3 nucleotides read TGCGCCAGCAGCCAAGATCTCGCGGGAGGGCCGTACAATGAGCAGTTCTTC. Its translation is CASSQDLAGGPYNEQFF.

V and J are TRBV19 and TRBJ2-4; 7 nucleotides agree with TRBD1. The CDR3 length is 13 residues. Germline assignment: CDR1 LNHDA and CDR2 SQIVND (reference sequence). The V gene end was trimmed by 6 bases and the J gene end by 9 bases; junction bases not matched to a gene: 8. CDR3 in DNA: TGTGCCAGTAGCTTGGGACAGCTCGGCATTCAGTACTTC. It yields the protein CASSLGQLGIQYF.

J is TRBJ1-1 and V is TRBV4-1; a weak D match, TRBD1 (6 bases). This CDR3 comprises 15 residues. V was shortened by 4 bases and J by 5 bases, with 17 bases between the two germline ends. Per germline, CDR1 MGHRA and CDR2 YSYEKL. In DNA form, the CDR3 reads TGCGCCAGCAGCCGGGTATACAGGGCGGATACTGAAGCTTTCTTT. Translating gives CASSRVYRADTEAFF.

The chain uses TRBV7-2 and TRBJ1-4; D is possibly TRBD1 (5 bases). The length of the CDR3 is 17 residues. V dropped 1 base and J dropped 8 bases, with 20 bases sitting between them. Germline values: CDR1 SGHTA, CDR2 FQGNSA. The CDR3 reads CASSLGLGPTQGEKLFF. The CDR3, as DNA: TGTGCCAGCAGCTTAGGGTTGGGGCCCACTCAAGGGGAAAAACTGTTTTTT.

The chain links TRBV6-4 to TRBJ2-5; 10 nucleotides match TRBD1. V dropped 5 bases and J dropped 1; count of bases not matched to a gene: 4. This CDR3 spans 15 amino acids. Germline V CDR1 and CDR2: MRHNA, SNTAGT. As DNA, the CDR3 is TGTGCCAGCAGTATGACAGGGGGCTTCCAAGAGACCCAGTACTTC. Protein product: CASSMTGGFQETQYF.

CDR3 in amino acids: CASSTSGGLAGPYEQYF. Here the CDR3 DNA reads TGTGCCAGTAGTACATCGGGGGGACTAGCGGGACCCTACGAGCAGTACTTC. The chain couples TRBV19 to TRBJ2-7; 13 positions agree with TRBD2. Germline CDR1 LNHDA, CDR2 SQIVND (reference sequence). The CDR3 consists of 17 residues. With 4 bases clipped from V and 2 bases from J, the junction kept 8 bases outside the gene matches.

This sequence joins TRBV7-6 and TRBJ2-7, with D perhaps TRBD2 (5 bases). Germline CDR1 is SGHVS and CDR2 is FNYEAQ. This CDR3 spans 15 amino acids. Trimming removed 2 bases at V and 2 bases at J, with 13 bases between. The CDR3 sequence is CASSLRTGITYEQYF. The CDR3 DNA reads TGTGCCAGCAGCTTACGGACTGGGATTACCTACGAGCAGTACTTC.

This rearrangement joins TRBV4-2 to TRBJ2-7, with 8 bases identical to TRBD1. The germline V gene has CDR1 LGHNA and CDR2 YNFKEQ. Germline trimming cut 3 bases from V and 2 bases from J; bases unmatched to any gene: 6. This CDR3 region has 15 residues. CDR3 sequence: CASSQAGQGPYEQYF. CDR3 coding DNA: TGTGCCAGCAGCCAGGCCGGACAGGGACCCTACGAGCAGTACTTC.

This clone was seen once. The chain is built from TRBV20-1 and TRBJ1-1; a possible D gene is TRBD1 (6 bases). V lost 7 bases to trimming and J lost 7 bases, with 13 bases between them. The CDR3 is made up of 11 amino acids. Germline V gene sequence: CDR1 DFQATT, CDR2 SNEGSKA (reference sequence). The DNA for the CDR3 is TGCAGTGTTCCCGGGACAAATGAAGCTTTCTTT. It specifies CSVPGTNEAFF.

The table lists this clone with a count of one. This chain joins TRBV3-1 (or the pseudogene TRBV3-2) and TRBJ2-7, with a possible D match to TRBD2 (6 bases). This CDR3 is built from 14 residues. Trimming took off 1 base at V and 4 bases at J, with 11 bases between the two ends. Germline assignment: CDR1 LGHDT and CDR2 YNNKEL (reference sequence). This CDR3 reads CASSQAGANYEQYF. CDR3 sequence (DNA): TGTGCCAGCAGCCAAGCGGGAGCCAATTACGAGCAGTACTTC.

This sequence joins TRBV9 and TRBJ2-5; D remains unclear. V lost 1 base, J lost 1 base, and 11 bases lay in between. CDR3 length: 15 residues. Germline V CDR1 and CDR2: SGDLS, YYNGEE. For the CDR3, the DNA is TGTGCCAGCAGCGTAAGGTCGGCGGTCCAAGAGACCCAGTACTTC. Encoded protein: CASSVRSAVQETQYF. The full variable domain, with the rest looked up from reference TRBV9 and TRBJ2-5, is DSGVTQTPKHLITATGQRVTLRCSPRSGDLSVYWYQQSLDQGLQFLIQYYNGEERAKGNILERFSAQQFPDLHSELNLSSLELGDSALYFCASSVRSAVQETQYFGPGTRLLVL.

This clone was found a few times. The chain links TRBV15 to TRBJ2-7, with 13 positions matching TRBD2. This CDR3 has 16 residues. Trimming at V came to 1 base and at J to 4 bases, leaving 4 bases not matched to a gene. Germline V gene sequence: CDR1 LNHNV, CDR2 YYDKDF (reference sequence). CDR3 DNA sequence: TGTGCCACCAGCAGAGGCTGGACTAGCGGGAGTTACGAGCAGTACTTC. This gives the protein CATSRGWTSGSYEQYF. The full variable domain, with the rest looked up from reference TRBV15 and TRBJ2-7, is DAMVIQNPRYQVTQFGKPVTLSCSQTLNHNVMYWYQQKSSQAPKLLFHYYDKDFNNEADTPDNFQSRRPNTSFCFLDIRSPGLGDTAMYLCATSRGWTSGSYEQYFGPGTRLTVT.

The J gene is TRBJ2-4, the V gene TRBV12-3 or TRBV12-4, with 7 bases lining up with TRBD2. After removal of 8 bases from V and 1 base from J, the junction contained 2 bases not matched to a gene. The CDR3 has 13 amino acids. CDR3: CASRRGAKNIQYF. The CDR3 DNA is TGTGCCAGCCGGCGGGGGGCCAAAAACATTCAGTACTTC.

The CDR3 DNA reads as TGCGCCAGCAGCTTGTCGTCCAGGGCCAACAATGAGCAGTTCTTC. It encodes CASSLSSRANNEQFF. J is TRBJ2-1 and V is TRBV5-1; perhaps TRBD1 as D (5 bases). Trimming cost V 1 base and J 5 bases, with 13 bases left between them. The CDR3 spans 15 residues. CDR1 is SGHRS and CDR2 is YFSETQ in the germline V gene.

This clone was observed once. The rearrangement joins TRBV6-2 or TRBV6-3 to TRBJ2-1; no reliable D call. V was cut by 2 bases and J by 5 bases, with 4 bases left in between. CDR3 size: 12 residues. Germline V gives CDR1 MNHEY, CDR2 SVGEGT. In DNA, the CDR3 is TGTGCCAGCAGTTACCCAGACAATGAGCAGTTCTTC. Translating it yields CASSYPDNEQFF.